These 21 T cell receptor beta chains came from one sample sequenced in a study of blood T cell repertoires in COVID-19. Repertoires were generated with immunoSEQ multiplex PCR, while TCRdb's copy carries only in-frame clones and drops some. The table lists approximately 200,000 clones, roughly 84% of them singletons. Sequencing was performed on peripheral blood. The receptors here all came from a man aged 50 or older who had recovered from COVID-19.

The chain employs TRBV4-1 and TRBJ2-5; D is possibly TRBD1 (6 bases). The V gene's germline CDR1 is MGHRA and CDR2 YSYEKL. The CDR3 runs 13 residues. Between the trimmed V and J ends, which lost 4 bases and 5 bases, there was a span of 11 bases. The CDR3 DNA is TGCGCCAGCAGCCTACAGGGTCCGGAGACCCAGTACTTC. Translating it yields CASSLQGPETQYF.

The chain is built from TRBV21-1 and TRBJ1-2; no check of the table's D call, TRBD1, against the DNA was made. TRBV21-1 represents a pseudogene. This CDR3 comprises 17 residues. CDR3 sequence reads: CASSKAPTGTANYGYTF. The CDR3 DNA sequence: TGTGCCAGCAGCAAAGCCCCTACAGGGACGGCTAACTATGGCTACACCTTC.

The V gene is TRBV18, the J gene TRBJ1-4; D is ambiguous. V lost 3 bases and J 0 bases, leaving 11 bases between the germline ends. The V gene's germline CDR1 is KGHSH and CDR2 LQKENI. The CDR3 is made up of 16 amino acids. In DNA, the CDR3 is TGTGCCAGCTCACCGGTGACAACCGCAACTAATGAAAAACTGTTTTTT. Residues: CASSPVTTATNEKLFF.

This clone was found once. The chain recombines TRBV9 with TRBJ1-1; TRBD1 aligns across 7 bases. The CDR3 spans 13 residues. With V trimmed by 3 bases and J by 6 bases, 5 bases remained unmatched. Germline V lookup: CDR1 SGDLS, CDR2 YYNGEE. The CDR3 region is CASSARQGSEAFF. Here the CDR3 DNA reads TGTGCCAGCAGCGCCCGACAGGGTTCTGAAGCTTTCTTT.

J is TRBJ1-5 and V is TRBV28, with 10 bases aligning to TRBD1. Germline assignment: CDR1 MDHEN and CDR2 SYDVKM. V gave up 10 bases and J gave up 0 bases; unmatched junction bases: 18. This CDR3 has 19 amino acids. DNA of the CDR3: TGTGCCATCGGAGGACCCCGACAGGGGGCCCGAGGTAGCAATCAGCCCCAGCATTTT. It specifies CAIGGPRQGARGSNQPQHF. Complete variable domain (other parts from reference TRBV28 and TRBJ1-5): DVKVTQSSRYLVKRTGEKVFLECVQDMDHENMFWYRQDPGLGLRLIYFSYDVKMKEKGDIPEGYSVSREKKERFSLILESASTNQTSMYLCAIGGPRQGARGSNQPQHFGDGTRLSIL.

V and J are TRBV5-5 and TRBJ2-1, with a weak D call TRBD1 (5 bases). The CDR3 totals 16 residues. V was clipped by 2 bases and J by 0 bases, with 12 bases between them. The germline CDR1 and CDR2 sequences are SGHKS and YYEKEE (reference sequence). CDR3 loop: CASSLLSRGSYNEQFF. The CDR3 DNA reads TGTGCCAGCAGCTTACTTTCTAGGGGCTCCTACAATGAGCAGTTCTTC. The variable domain in full, completed from reference TRBV5-5 and TRBJ2-1, reads DAGVTQSPTHLIKTRGQQVTLRCSPISGHKSVSWYQQVLGQGPQFIFQYYEKEERGRGNFPDRFSARQFPNYSSELNVNALLLGDSALYLCASSLLSRGSYNEQFFGPGTRLTVL.

The rearrangement joins TRBV27 to TRBJ2-7; 7 nucleotides align to TRBD2. Germline V gives CDR1 MNHEY, CDR2 SMNVEV (reference sequence). This CDR3 region has 17 residues. V gave up 5 bases and J gave up 3 bases; unmatched junction bases: 16. CDR3 nucleotide sequence: TGTGCCAGCAGTCAAGCGGGATCAATCCCTCCGATCTACGAGCAGTACTTC. It encodes CASSQAGSIPPIYEQYF.

Worth noting for this clone: Additional DNA sequences in this sample encode the identical CDR3. The chain combines TRBV28 with TRBJ2-7, with D uncertain. The CDR3 runs 12 residues. Germline CDR1 and CDR2: MDHEN and SYDVKM. Trimming removed 5 bases at V and 3 bases at J, with 8 bases between. CDR3 coding DNA: TGTGCCAGCAGTAGAACGGGCTACGAGCAGTACTTC. This codes for CASSRTGYEQYF. Using reference TRBV28 and TRBJ2-7 for the parts outside the CDR3, the full variable domain is DVKVTQSSRYLVKRTGEKVFLECVQDMDHENMFWYRQDPGLGLRLIYFSYDVKMKEKGDIPEGYSVSREKKERFSLILESASTNQTSMYLCASSRTGYEQYFGPGTRLTVT.

The rearrangement uses TRBV7-9 and TRBJ1-5; D ambiguous. CDR1 is SEHNR, CDR2 FQNEAQ, per germline (reference sequence). This CDR3 comprises 15 residues. Trimming removed 5 bases from V and 2 bases from J, with 13 bases in between. The CDR3 here is CASSPTGLGNQPQHF. DNA of the CDR3: TGTGCCAGCAGCCCCACGGGATTGGGCAATCAGCCCCAGCATTTT.

CDR3 sequence reads: CASSLGPSSQETQYF. As DNA, the CDR3 is TGTGCCAGCAGCTTAGGCCCCTCCAGCCAAGAGACCCAGTACTTC. The chain carries TRBV7-7 and TRBJ2-5, with D hard to call. V was pared by 1 base and J by 1 base, with 10 bases between. There are 15 residues in the CDR3. Germline V gives CDR1 SSHAT, CDR2 FNYEAQ (reference sequence).

The chain joins TRBV4-1 to TRBJ1-3; D is unclear. CDR1 is MGHRA and CDR2 is YSYEKL in the germline V gene. CDR3 size: 13 residues. The V end lost 3 bases, the J end lost 6 bases, and 9 bases lay between the germline ends. CDR3 residues: CASSQWQENTIYF. CDR3 DNA sequence: TGCGCCAGCAGCCAGTGGCAGGAAAACACCATATATTTT.

The CDR3 bases are TGCGCCGCGGGGGTATCCTATGGCTACACCTTC. This codes for CAAGVSYGYTF. V is TRBV10-2 and J is TRBJ1-2, with D perhaps TRBD1 (5 bases). The ends were cut back, 11 bases at V and 4 bases at J, with 11 bases in the middle. The CDR3 totals 11 residues. The V gene's germline CDR1 is WSHSY and CDR2 SAAADI.

J is TRBJ2-7 and V is TRBV7-2; D is ambiguous. The CDR3 length is 16 residues. Germline V CDR1 and CDR2: SGHTA, FQGNSA. Trimming took off 0 bases at V and 5 bases at J, with 17 bases between the two ends. CDR3 sequence reads: CASSLAPRAETHEQYF. As DNA, the CDR3 is TGTGCCAGCAGCTTAGCGCCCCGCGCCGAAACGCACGAGCAGTACTTC.

The gene calls are TRBV24-1 and TRBJ2-1, with D possibly being TRBD2 (5 bases). Germline V CDR1 and CDR2: KGHDR, SFDVKD. V lost 5 bases to trimming and J lost 0 bases, with 10 bases between them. The CDR3 length is 15 residues. The CDR3 region has the DNA TGTGCCACCAGTGTAGCCACTAGCTCCTACAATGAGCAGTTCTTC. It yields the protein CATSVATSSYNEQFF.

The chain couples TRBV23-1 to TRBJ2-3, with 10 bases fitting TRBD2. Being an ORF, TRBV23-1 has a function that is uncertain. V lost 2 bases to trimming and J lost 6 bases; unmatched junction nucleotides: 2. This CDR3 spans 14 amino acids. CDR3 sequence reads: CASSQLAGADTQYF. The DNA of the CDR3 is TGCGCCAGCAGTCAACTAGCGGGAGCGGATACGCAGTATTTT.

The V call is TRBV25-1, the J call TRBJ2-7, with D hard to call. This CDR3 has 14 residues. CDR1 and CDR2 (germline): MGHDK, SYGVNS. Trimming took off 0 bases at V and 2 bases at J, with 8 bases between the two ends. CDR3 DNA sequence: TGTGCCAGCAGTGAATATAACATACCCTACGAGCAGTACTTC. It encodes CASSEYNIPYEQYF.

The chain combines TRBV7-9 with TRBJ2-2; D may be TRBD1 (6 bases). Deletions cut 5 bases from V and 1 base from J, with 8 bases between. Germline V gene sequence: CDR1 SEHNR, CDR2 FQNEAQ (reference sequence). The CDR3 length is 14 residues. CDR3 nucleotides: TGTGCCAGCAGCGGACAGAAGAACACCGGGGAGCTGTTTTTT. This gives the protein CASSGQKNTGELFF.

This sequence joins TRBV19 and TRBJ1-5; D might be TRBD1 (6 bases). Trimming removed 3 bases from V and 0 bases from J, with 12 bases in between. The V gene's germline CDR1 is LNHDA and CDR2 SQIVND (reference sequence). The CDR3 loop spans 16 amino acids. CDR3 loop: CASSIRTDSSNQPQHF. As DNA, the CDR3 is TGTGCCAGTAGTATTAGGACAGACTCTAGCAATCAGCCCCAGCATTTT.

The rearrangement joins TRBV27 to TRBJ2-1; 9 bases map to TRBD2. V shed 7 bases, J shed 3 bases, and the junction held 7 bases outside the gene matches. The CDR3 has 15 residues. Germline V gives CDR1 MNHEY, CDR2 SMNVEV (reference sequence). The chain's CDR3 is CASTSSGKGYNEQFF. CDR3 sequence (DNA): TGTGCCAGCACCTCTAGCGGGAAAGGCTACAATGAGCAGTTCTTC.

In the case of this clone: Distinct nucleotide sequences in the sample also encode this CDR3. V usage is TRBV24-1 and J usage is TRBJ2-3; TRBD2 might be the D (5 bases). V shed 5 bases and J shed 3 bases, with 11 bases lying between them. Germline V CDR1 and CDR2: KGHDR, SFDVKD. This CDR3 spans 14 amino acids. The CDR3 region has the DNA TGTGCCACCAGTGTAAGCGGCCGTACAGATACGCAGTATTTT. This gives the protein CATSVSGRTDTQYF.

This clone was recorded a few times. This chain joins TRBV10-2 and TRBJ1-5, with 11 bases that match TRBD1. The CDR3 has 14 residues. CDR1 and CDR2 (germline): WSHSY, SAAADI. V trimming: 8 bases; J trimming: 7 bases; junction bases outside the gene matches: 7. In DNA form, the CDR3 reads TGCGCCAGCGTCGGACAGGGGGCCGGGCAGCCCCAGCATTTT. Its translation: CASVGQGAGQPQHF.